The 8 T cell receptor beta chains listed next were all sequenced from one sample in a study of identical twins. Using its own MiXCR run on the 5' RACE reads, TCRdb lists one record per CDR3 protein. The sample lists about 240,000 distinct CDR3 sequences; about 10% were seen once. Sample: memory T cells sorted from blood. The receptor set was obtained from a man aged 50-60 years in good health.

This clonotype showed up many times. The CDR3 nucleotides read TGTGCCAGCAGCCCGGGTTTAGGGGGGGCAGACGAGCAGTACTTC. This sequence encodes CASSPGLGGADEQYF. This rearrangement joins TRBV14 to TRBJ2-7; a weak D match, TRBD2 (7 bases). The germline V gene encodes CDR1 SGHDN and CDR2 FVKESK. V was trimmed by 4 bases and J by 5 bases, leaving 18 bases between them. The CDR3 sequence is 15 residues long.

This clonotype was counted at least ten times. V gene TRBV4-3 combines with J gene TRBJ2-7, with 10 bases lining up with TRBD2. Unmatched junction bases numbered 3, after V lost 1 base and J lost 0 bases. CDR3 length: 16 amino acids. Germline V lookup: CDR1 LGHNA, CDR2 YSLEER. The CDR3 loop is CASSQGPSGSSYEQYF. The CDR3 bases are TGCGCCAGCAGCCAAGGACCTAGCGGGAGCTCCTACGAGCAGTACTTC.

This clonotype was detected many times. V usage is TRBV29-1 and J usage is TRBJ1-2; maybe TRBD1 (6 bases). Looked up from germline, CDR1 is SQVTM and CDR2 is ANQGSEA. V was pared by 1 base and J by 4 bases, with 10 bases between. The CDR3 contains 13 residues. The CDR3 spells CSVEGQGIYGYTF. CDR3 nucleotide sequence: TGCAGCGTTGAAGGCCAGGGGATCTATGGCTACACCTTC.

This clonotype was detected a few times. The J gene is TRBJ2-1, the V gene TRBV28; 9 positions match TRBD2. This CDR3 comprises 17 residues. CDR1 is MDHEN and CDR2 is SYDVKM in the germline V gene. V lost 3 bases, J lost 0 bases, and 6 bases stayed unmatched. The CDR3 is CASSFGGGAGSYNEQFF. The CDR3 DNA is TGTGCCAGCAGTTTCGGCGGGGGGGCCGGCTCCTACAATGAGCAGTTCTTC.

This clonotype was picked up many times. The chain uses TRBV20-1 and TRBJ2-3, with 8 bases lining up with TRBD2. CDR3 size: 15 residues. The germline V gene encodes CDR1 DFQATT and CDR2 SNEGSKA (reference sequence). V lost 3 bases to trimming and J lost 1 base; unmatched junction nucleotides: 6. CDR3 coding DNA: TGCAGTGCTAGTGCGGGAGGTGCTCGCACAGATACGCAGTATTTT. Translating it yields CSASAGGARTDTQYF.

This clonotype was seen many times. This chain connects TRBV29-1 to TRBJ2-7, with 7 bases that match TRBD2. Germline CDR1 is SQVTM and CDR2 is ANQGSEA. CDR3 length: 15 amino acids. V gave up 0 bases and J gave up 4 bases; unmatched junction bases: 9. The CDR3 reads CSVEEPGTTDYEQYF. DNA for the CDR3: TGCAGCGTTGAAGAACCCGGGACTACCGATTACGAGCAGTACTTC.

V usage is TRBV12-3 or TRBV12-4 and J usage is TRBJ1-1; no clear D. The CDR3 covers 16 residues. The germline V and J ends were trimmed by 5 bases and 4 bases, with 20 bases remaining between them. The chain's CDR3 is CASSNPGSWWGTEAFF. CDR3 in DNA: TGTGCCAGCAGTAACCCCGGGAGCTGGTGGGGCACTGAAGCTTTCTTT.

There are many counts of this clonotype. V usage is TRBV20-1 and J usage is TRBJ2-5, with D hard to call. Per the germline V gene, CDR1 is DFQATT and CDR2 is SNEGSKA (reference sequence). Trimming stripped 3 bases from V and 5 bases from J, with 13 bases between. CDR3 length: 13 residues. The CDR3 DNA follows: TGCAGTGCTAGCGACCGGACCGGGGAGACCCAGTACTTC. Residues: CSASDRTGETQYF.